This TCR beta chain originates from a study of vaccination and CD4 T cells after COVID-19. Across the study: Roughly 10 convalescent patients had mild and one had severe PCR-confirmed SARS-CoV-2 disease. Post-COVID draws came a median approximately 100 days after diagnosis (range 35 to 161).

Treatment here: approximately 9-day PBMC culture with coronavirus spike peptide pools or control peptides (ViraFEST assay). CDR3 length: 15 amino acids. Germline lookup yields CDR1 DFQATT and CDR2 SNEGSKA (reference sequence). V gave up 5 bases and J gave up 4 bases; unmatched junction bases: 12. Once obtained from cultured CD4+ T cells, the DNA was sequenced using the Oncomine TCR Beta short-read assay. TCRdb re-called the PCR reads with MiXCR, one entry per CDR3 protein. The table lists over 15,000 distinct CDR3 sequences, over 50% of them singletons. General study points: SARS-CoV-2-reactive clonotype medians increased from about 20 to 38, not significantly.

With respect to this clonotype: What it binds is not known.

The genes are TRBV20-1 and TRBJ2-5; 8 nucleotides agree with TRBD2. Specimen: CD4+ T cells from blood, cultured in vitro. The clonotype comes from a human donor who had recovered from COVID-19. The CDR3, as DNA: TGCAGTGCTCGACCCAAGCGGGAGTACCGAGAGACCCAGTACTTC. It is translated as CSARPKREYRETQYF.